These T cell receptor beta chains were read from a single sample in a study of tumor and adjacent non-tumor tissue in lung cancer. TCRdb processed the multiplex PCR reads anew with MiXCR; each CDR3 protein has one entry. The data contain roughly 150,000 distinct CDR3 sequences, around 66% of them singletons. Sequencing input: lung tumor tissue. Source of these receptors: a man aged 55 to 69 with small cell lung cancer. Both conserved end residues are part of each CDR3. The D gene is left open where the match is weak. Clone size is stated in some rows and not others, as once, few, many or a class when expanded.

V: TRBV11-3; D: .; size: medium-sized; J: TRBJ2-5; DNA: TGTGCCAGCAGCAGAAAGTATATCCAAGAGACCCAGTACTTC; CDR3: CASSRKYIQETQYF
V: TRBV5-5; D: .; size: .; J: TRBJ2-5; DNA: TGTGCCAGCACCTTAACAACCGGGGCACGGGAGACCCAGTACTTC; CDR3: CASTLTTGARETQYF
V: TRBV6-2/TRBV6-3; D: .; size: .; J: TRBJ2-5; DNA: TGTGCCAGCAGTATCACCCATGGGAGAGAGACCCAGTACTTC; CDR3: CASSITHGRETQYF
V: TRBV6-1; D: .; size: many; J: TRBJ2-1; DNA: TGTGCCAGCAGTGCGGTGGGAAGGTCCTACAATGAGCAGTTCTTC; CDR3: CASSAVGRSYNEQFF
V: TRBV20-1; D: .; size: .; J: TRBJ2-5; DNA: TGCAGTGCTACCCCGCTAGCCGTAAAAGAGACCCAGTACTTC; CDR3: CSATPLAVKETQYF
V: TRBV20-1; D: .; size: .; J: TRBJ2-3; DNA: TGCAGTGCTAGGGCTAGCAGAAGCACAGATACGCAGTATTTT; CDR3: CSARASRSTDTQYF
V: TRBV11-2; D: .; size: .; J: TRBJ2-3; DNA: TGTGTCAGCAGTTTCACTAGCACAGATACTCAGTATTTT; CDR3: CVSSFTSTDTQYF
V: TRBV6-5; D: .; size: .; J: TRBJ1-5; DNA: TGTGCAAGCAGTTCTACGCAGGACGATCAGCCCCAGCATTTT; CDR3: CASSSTQDDQPQHF
V: TRBV4-2; D: .; size: .; J: TRBJ2-1; DNA: TGTACCAGCAGCCGAGTCTCGGCAGGGTCCTACTATGAGCAGTTCTTC; CDR3: CTSSRVSAGSYYEQFF
V: TRBV20-1; D: .; size: few; J: TRBJ2-3; DNA: TGCAGTGCTAGAGATCCGGCCCGCGGGGCAGATACGCAGTATTTT; CDR3: CSARDPARGADTQYF
V: TRBV6-1; D: .; size: .; J: TRBJ1-2; DNA: TGTGGCAGCAGCCCCGGGACGGCTAACTATGGCTACACCTTC; CDR3: CGSSPGTANYGYTF
V: TRBV6-1; D: TRBD2; size: once; J: TRBJ2-1; DNA: TGTGTCAGCATCTTTAGCGGGAGTAGGAATGAGTGGTTCTTC; CDR3: CVSIFSGSRNEWFF
V: TRBV7-9; D: TRBD2; size: .; J: TRBJ2-3; DNA: TGTGCCAGCAGTTCACCGGGGAGGGCCTTCGATACGCAGTATTTT; CDR3: CASSSPGRAFDTQYF
V: TRBV20-1; D: TRBD1; size: many; J: TRBJ2-4; DNA: TGCAGTGCTAGGGGTGAGGGGGCAGGGGGCATTCAGTACTTC; CDR3: CSARGEGAGGIQYF
V: TRBV6-2/TRBV6-3; D: .; size: .; J: TRBJ2-7; DNA: TGTACCAGCAATTACCTGGGTCGGAGGGAGCAGTACTTC; CDR3: CTSNYLGRREQYF
V: TRBV5-1; D: .; size: few; J: TRBJ2-7; DNA: TGCGCCAGCAGCTTGGAGGTGGGAAGGGAGCTGTACTTC; CDR3: CASSLEVGRELYF
V: TRBV20-1; D: .; size: .; J: TRBJ1-1; DNA: TGCAGTGCTCAATATATCGGGACACCCGACACTGAAGCTTTCTTT; CDR3: CSAQYIGTPDTEAFF
V: TRBV6-1; D: .; size: many; J: TRBJ2-3; DNA: TGTGCCAGCATGGATAGCGGCTTCACAGATACGCAGTATTTT; CDR3: CASMDSGFTDTQYF
V: TRBV7-9; D: .; size: many; J: TRBJ1-2; DNA: TGTGCCAGCAGCTCAGGACAGTTCTATGGCTACACCTTC; CDR3: CASSSGQFYGYTF
V: TRBV11-2; D: TRBD2; size: .; J: TRBJ2-2; DNA: TGTGCCAGCAGCTTAGTAAGGGGTCTAGCGGGGGTCGTAATGTTTTTT; CDR3: CASSLVRGLAGVVMFF
V: TRBV20-1; D: TRBD1; size: once; J: TRBJ2-5; DNA: TGCAGTGCTAGGGAGACAGGGAAGGAGACCCAGTACTTC; CDR3: CSARETGKETQYF